These 6 T cell receptor beta chains originate from one sample sequenced in a study of T cells after yellow fever vaccination. Via MiXCR, TCRdb re-called the 5' RACE reads, giving one row per CDR3 protein. This sample yields about 360,000 distinct CDR3 sequences, of which about 6.2% are seen a single time; approximately 15% belongs to the top ten. Sequences were derived from PBMCs, sampled 5 days after the yellow fever booster vaccination. The origin of the receptors is a man between 25 and 39 years old who received the YFV17D yellow fever vaccine.

This clonotype has ten or more counts. The V call is TRBV28, the J call TRBJ2-7; no clear D. Looked up from germline, CDR1 is MDHEN and CDR2 is SYDVKM. V lost 6 bases and J lost 6, with 9 bases in between. This CDR3 is 11 amino acids long. The CDR3 loop reads CASSLRGEQYF. The CDR3 DNA reads TGTGCCAGCAGCTTAAGAGGCGAGCAGTACTTC.

V is TRBV9 and J is TRBJ2-5, with D perhaps matching TRBD2 (6 bases). V dropped 0 bases and J dropped 5 bases, with 17 bases sitting between them. The CDR3 is 16 residues long. Germline V CDR1 and CDR2: SGDLS, YYNGEE. The CDR3 is CASSVASGGRGETQYF. The CDR3 nucleotides read TGTGCCAGCAGCGTAGCCTCCGGAGGGCGTGGGGAGACCCAGTACTTC.

The table lists this clonotype with a few counts. The V gene is TRBV7-2, the J gene TRBJ2-5; D remains unclear. The CDR3 length is 13 residues. Trimming removed 2 bases from V and 5 bases from J, with 9 bases in between. From germline, CDR1 is SGHTA and CDR2 FQGNSA. CDR3 sequence reads: CASSLYQWETQYF. CDR3 sequence (DNA): TGTGCCAGCAGCTTATATCAGTGGGAGACCCAGTACTTC.

This clonotype was recorded a few times. This rearrangement joins TRBV20-1 to TRBJ2-1, with D maybe TRBD2 (6 bases). The length of the CDR3 is 15 residues. The V and J ends lost 5 bases and 2 bases respectively, with 16 bases between them. CDR1 is DFQATT, CDR2 SNEGSKA, per germline (reference sequence). The CDR3 DNA follows: TGCAGTGCTCACGGGACTCTCACCCCCTACAATGAGCAGTTCTTC. It encodes CSAHGTLTPYNEQFF.

The chain carries TRBV20-1 and TRBJ2-1, with TRBD2 matching over 8 bases. Germline V gives CDR1 DFQATT, CDR2 SNEGSKA (reference sequence). The trim removed 4 bases at V and 4 bases at J, leaving 12 bases unmatched. CDR3 length: 16 amino acids. CDR3 DNA: TGCAGTGCTACATACCCGGCTAGCGGGCCATACAATGAGCAGTTCTTC. As protein: CSATYPASGPYNEQFF.

There are a few counts of this clonotype. V gene TRBV18 combines with J gene TRBJ2-4; 11 nucleotides line up with TRBD1. CDR3 size: 15 residues. The V gene's germline CDR1 is KGHSH and CDR2 LQKENI. The ends lost 2 bases at V and 6 bases at J; junction bases unmatched: 3. This CDR3 reads CASSPGQGAGNIQYF. CDR3 nucleotide sequence: TGTGCCAGCTCACCAGGACAGGGGGCTGGAAACATTCAGTACTTC.